This T cell receptor (beta chain) was sequenced for a study of T cells expressing NK-cell markers. Study details: Seropositivity for HCMV was found in seven of the eight sequenced donors, with one seronegative.

A note on this clonotype: The antigen is not known.

Germline V gives CDR1 DFQATT, CDR2 SNEGSKA (reference sequence). The CDR3 runs to 15 residues. TCRdb reprocessed the 5' RACE reads; each CDR3 protein has one entry and no DNA is given. The sample has 200,000 to 300,000 distinct CDR3 sequences. Study results and limitations: Among a handful of donors, these clonotypes also ranked first in the CD3+CD56-NKG2C+ fraction. For six donors, the dominant NKG2C+ clonotypes made up roughly 1.0-7.5% of their CD8+ T cells.

Sequencing was performed on blood T cells: a sorted CD56 or NKG2C T cell subset, CD4+ or CD8+ T cells, or bulk PBMC T cells (not recorded which). V usage is TRBV20-1 and J usage is TRBJ1-2. The sequence was obtained from a woman between 18 and 70 years old in good health. The CDR3 spells CSADQTTALPYGYTF.